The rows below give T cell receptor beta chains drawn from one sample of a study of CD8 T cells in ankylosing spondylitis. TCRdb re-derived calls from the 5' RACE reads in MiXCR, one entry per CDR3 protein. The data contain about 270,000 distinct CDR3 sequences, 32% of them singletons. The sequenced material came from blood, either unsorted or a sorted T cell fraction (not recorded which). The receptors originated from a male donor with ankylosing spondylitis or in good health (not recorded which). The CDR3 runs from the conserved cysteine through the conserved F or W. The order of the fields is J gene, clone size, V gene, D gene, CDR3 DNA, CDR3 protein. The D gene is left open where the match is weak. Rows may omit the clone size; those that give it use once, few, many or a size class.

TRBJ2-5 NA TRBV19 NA TGTGCCAGTAGTATCTCCGGGGTCGAGACCCAGTACTTC CASSISGVETQYF
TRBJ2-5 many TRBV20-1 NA TGCAGTGCTAGAGATTTGGAGACCCAGTACTTC CSARDLETQYF
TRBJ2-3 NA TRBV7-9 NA TGTGCCAGCAGCGCAGGACCGGGTACGGGGCAGTATTTT CASSAGPGTGQYF
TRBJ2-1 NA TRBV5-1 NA TGCGCCAGCAGCATTGGACAGAACAATGAGCAGTTCTTC CASSIGQNNEQFF
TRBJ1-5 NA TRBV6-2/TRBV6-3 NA TGTGCCATAACCCAGGGAGGGGATCAGCCCCAGCATTTT CAITQGGDQPQHF
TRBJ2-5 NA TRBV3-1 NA TGTGCCACCTGGGTTTACGGGCAAGAGACCCAGTACTTC CATWVYGQETQYF
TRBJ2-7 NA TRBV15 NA TGTGCCACCAGCAATACAGCCGGCCCTTCCTACGAGCAGTACTTC CATSNTAGPSYEQYF
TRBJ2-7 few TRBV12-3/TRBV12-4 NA TGTGCCAGCAGTTCTGAAGACGAGCAGTACTTC CASSSEDEQYF
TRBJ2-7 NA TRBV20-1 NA TGCAGTGCTAGAGTCCTTTCCGGGACAAGCTCCTACGAGCAGTACTTC CSARVLSGTSSYEQYF
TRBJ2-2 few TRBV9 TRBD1 TGTGCCAGCAGCGTAGCAACAGGGGGAGGCACCGGGGAGCTGTTTTTT CASSVATGGGTGELFF
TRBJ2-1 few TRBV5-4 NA TGTGCCAGCAGCTCTGGAGGTTACGGAAATGAGCAGTTCTTC CASSSGGYGNEQFF
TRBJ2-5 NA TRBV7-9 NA TGTGCCAGCAGCCCCTCTGACAGGGAGACCCAGTACTTC CASSPSDRETQYF
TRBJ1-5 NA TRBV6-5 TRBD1 TGTGCCAGCAGTTACACGACAGGGGTTGATCAGCCCCAGCATTTT CASSYTTGVDQPQHF
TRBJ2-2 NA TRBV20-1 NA TGCAGTGCTGGGGGGCCAACCGGGGAGCTGTTTTTT CSAGGPTGELFF
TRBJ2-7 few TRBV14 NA TGTGCCAGCAGCCACGCCTACGAGCAGTACTTC CASSHAYEQYF
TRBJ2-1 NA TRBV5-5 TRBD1 TGTGCCAGCAGCTTGGGTTGGCAGGGGGTCAGGAATGAGCAGTTCTTC CASSLGWQGVRNEQFF
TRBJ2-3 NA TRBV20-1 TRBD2 TGCAGTGCTCAAGGTGGCCTAGCGGGGCGCACAGATACGCAGTATTTT CSAQGGLAGRTDTQYF
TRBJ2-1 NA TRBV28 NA TGTGCCAGCAGTTTCCTCTTGGTCTCGATCTACAATGAGCAGTTCTTC CASSFLLVSIYNEQFF
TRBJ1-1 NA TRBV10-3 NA TGTGCCATCGCCAGGGAGCCTATGAACACTGAAGCTTTCTTT CAIAREPMNTEAFF
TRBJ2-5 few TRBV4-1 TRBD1 TGCGCCAGCAGCCACCATCAGACAGGGGGCGGTGAGACCCAGTACTTC CASSHHQTGGGETQYF
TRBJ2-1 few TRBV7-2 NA TGTGCCAGCAGCTTAACATGGGTCGATGAGCAGTTCTTC CASSLTWVDEQFF
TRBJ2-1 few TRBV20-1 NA TGCAGTGCATCGGACGGGGAGCAGTTCTTC CSASDGEQFF
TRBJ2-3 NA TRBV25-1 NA TGTGCCAGCAGTGAGTCGGGGTCTAGGGCAGATACGCAGTATTTT CASSESGSRADTQYF
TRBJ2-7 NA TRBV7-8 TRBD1 TGTGCCAGCAGCGTGACAGGGGCCCACGAGCAGTACTTC CASSVTGAHEQYF
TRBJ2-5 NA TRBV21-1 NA TGTGCCAGCAGCGGGTGGGGCCAAGAGACCCAGTACTTC CASSGWGQETQYF
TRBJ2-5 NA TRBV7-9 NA TGTGCCAGCAGCCCGACATATGAAGAGACCCAGTACTTC CASSPTYEETQYF